This passage covers 16 T cell receptor beta chains from one sample sequenced in a study of blood T cell repertoires in COVID-19. Libraries were prepared by immunoSEQ multiplex PCR; TCRdb keeps only in-frame clonotypes and omits some of them. The sample lists around 250,000 clones, 86% occurring once. The sample comprised peripheral blood. The origin of the receptors is an older man with acute or convalescent COVID-19.

The CDR3 protein is CATSRDLPRGNQPQHF. CDR3 DNA: TGTGCCACCAGCAGAGATTTGCCCAGGGGAAACCAGCCCCAGCATTTT. This chain connects TRBV15 to TRBJ1-5, with D tentatively TRBD1 (6 bases). V was cut by 0 bases and J by 7 bases, with 16 bases left in between. Germline assignment: CDR1 LNHNV and CDR2 YYDKDF (reference sequence). The CDR3 length is 16 residues.

The chain couples TRBV2 to TRBJ1-4; 8 positions match TRBD1. This CDR3 is built from 13 residues. J lost 12 bases, V lost 4 bases, and 7 bases had no gene match. CDR1 SNHLY and CDR2 FYNNEI come from the germline V gene. In nucleotides, the CDR3 is TGTGCCAGCAGTGGTGGACAGGGTCGAGAACTGTTTTTT. It codes for CASSGGQGRELFF. Drawing the rest from reference TRBV2 and TRBJ1-4, the complete variable domain is EPEVTQTPSHQVTQMGQEVILRCVPISNHLYFYWYRQILGQKVEFLVSFYNNEISEKSEIFDDQFSVERPDGSNFTLKIRSTKLEDSAMYFCASSGGQGRELFFGSGTQLSVL.

This sequence joins TRBV28 and TRBJ1-1; 9 positions match TRBD1. From germline, CDR1 is MDHEN and CDR2 SYDVKM. The CDR3 is 14 residues long. The trim removed 6 bases at V and 6 bases at J, leaving 8 bases unmatched. DNA for the CDR3: TGTGCCAGCAGACTCGACAGGGGGATAGCTGAAGCTTTCTTT. Residues: CASRLDRGIAEAFF.

The J gene is TRBJ2-7, the V gene TRBV6-5; D is possibly TRBD2 (7 bases). The germline V gene has CDR1 MNHEY and CDR2 SVGAGI. The CDR3 is 13 residues long. Trimming shortened V by 1 base and J by 5 bases, and 9 bases separated the two germline ends. Written as DNA, the CDR3 is TGTGCCAGCAGTTACTGGGGGGGCGACGAGCAGTACTTC. Protein: CASSYWGGDEQYF.

The V gene is TRBV27, the J gene TRBJ1-2; TRBD1 agrees at 7 bases. Germline V CDR1 and CDR2: MNHEY, SMNVEV (reference sequence). This CDR3 is built from 14 residues. V dropped 4 bases and J dropped 2; count of bases not matched to a gene: 4. The CDR3 protein is CASSSLQGNYGYTF. The CDR3 DNA is TGTGCCAGCAGTTCTTTACAGGGGAACTATGGCTACACCTTC.

J is TRBJ2-7 and V is TRBV3-1 (or the pseudogene TRBV3-2), with 7 bases matching TRBD1. The V gene's germline CDR1 is LGHDT and CDR2 YNNKEL (reference sequence). CDR3 length equals 14 residues. Trimming removed 4 bases from V and 6 bases from J; junction bases left unmatched: 9. CDR3 region: CASSLRQGYGEQYF. The CDR3 coding sequence is TGTGCCAGCAGCCTCCGACAGGGATATGGCGAGCAGTACTTC.

This sequence joins TRBV6-5 and TRBJ1-1; D is unresolved. Trimming pared 6 bases from V and 1 base from J, leaving 6 bases between. The germline gives CDR1 MNHEY, CDR2 SVGAGI. The CDR3 is 12 residues long. CDR3: CASSSGNTEAFF. CDR3 bases: TGTGCCAGCAGCAGTGGGAACACTGAAGCTTTCTTT.

V gene TRBV6-5 combines with J gene TRBJ1-4, with 9 nucleotides matching TRBD1. The CDR3 is made up of 15 amino acids. V trimming: 4 bases; J trimming: 6 bases; junction bases outside the gene matches: 6. CDR1 is MNHEY, CDR2 SVGAGI, per germline. CDR3 region: CASSSLTGGHEKLFF. Written as DNA, the CDR3 is TGTGCCAGCAGTTCTCTGACAGGGGGGCATGAAAAACTGTTTTTT.

The chain couples TRBV6-1 to TRBJ2-1; 8 bases align to TRBD2. This CDR3 is built from 15 residues. V gave up 3 bases and J gave up 2 bases; unmatched junction bases: 3. Germline V lookup: CDR1 MNHNS, CDR2 SASEGT. The CDR3 spells CASSDLAGTYNEQFF. The CDR3 DNA follows: TGTGCCAGCAGTGATTTAGCGGGAACCTACAATGAGCAGTTCTTC.

The chain couples TRBV3-1 (or the pseudogene TRBV3-2) to TRBJ1-6, with 7 bases lining up with TRBD1. V lost 4 bases, J lost 0 bases, and 6 bases stayed unmatched. From germline, CDR1 is LGHDT and CDR2 YNNKEL (reference sequence). This CDR3 has 17 amino acids. CDR3 bases: TGTGCCAGCAGCCTCGGACAGGTTCACTCCTATAATTCACCCCTCCACTTT. Translating gives CASSLGQVHSYNSPLHF.

V usage is TRBV28 and J usage is TRBJ2-7, with 9 bases matching TRBD2. After removal of 3 bases from V and 6 bases from J, the junction contained 21 bases not matched to a gene. Germline V gene lookup returns CDR1 MDHEN and CDR2 SYDVKM. The CDR3 extends over 19 amino acids. In DNA form, the CDR3 reads TGTGCCAGCAGTTTCGGGGCGCCGGCGGGGGGGCGGGGCTCTTTCGAGCAGTACTTC. It yields the protein CASSFGAPAGGRGSFEQYF.

The rearrangement joins TRBV7-2 to TRBJ2-3; possible D gene TRBD2, 6 bases. The CDR3 runs to 18 residues. Germline CDR1 reads SGHTA; CDR2 reads FQGNSA. V dropped 0 bases and J dropped 0 bases, with 16 bases sitting between them. CDR3 in amino acids: CASSLAPLALPSTDTQYF. The CDR3 region has the DNA TGTGCCAGCAGCTTAGCTCCACTAGCTCTCCCTAGCACAGATACGCAGTATTTT.

The chain carries TRBV6-5 and TRBJ2-2, with 9 bases that match TRBD1. CDR3 length: 15 amino acids. V shed 4 bases, J shed 6 bases, and the junction held 6 bases outside the gene matches. The germline V gene has CDR1 MNHEY and CDR2 SVGAGI. Written as DNA, the CDR3 is TGTGCCAGCAGTTCCCCGGGACAGGGTCCCGGGGAGCTGTTTTTT. Its translation is CASSSPGQGPGELFF.

V and J are TRBV19 and TRBJ1-4; 8 bases are shared with TRBD1. With 4 bases clipped from V and 1 base from J, the junction kept 5 bases outside the gene matches. Germline V gene data show CDR1 as LNHDA and CDR2 as SQIVND (reference sequence). The CDR3 is 16 amino acids. The CDR3 region is CASSSQGAGTNEKLFF. CDR3 coding DNA: TGTGCCAGTAGTAGTCAGGGGGCCGGAACTAATGAAAAACTGTTTTTT. The full variable domain, in which reference TRBV19 and TRBJ1-4 provide the parts outside the CDR3, is DGGITQSPKYLFRKEGQNVTLSCEQNLNHDAMYWYRQDPGQGLRLIYYSQIVNDFQKGDIAEGYSVSREKKESFPLTVTSAQKNPTAFYLCASSSQGAGTNEKLFFGSGTQLSVL.

V and J are TRBV5-1 and TRBJ2-3; TRBD1 agrees at 7 bases. There are 16 residues in the CDR3. Germline V gene data show CDR1 as SGHRS and CDR2 as YFSETQ. V dropped 4 bases and J dropped 3; count of bases not matched to a gene: 11. The CDR3, as DNA: TGCGCCAGCAGCCACTTCGCCGGGACAGCGACAGATACGCAGTATTTT. This codes for CASSHFAGTATDTQYF.

This clone was counted a few times. This chain connects TRBV27 to TRBJ1-3; weak D call: TRBD1 (6 bases). Germline CDR1 is MNHEY and CDR2 is SMNVEV (reference sequence). The CDR3 contains 16 residues. V dropped 0 bases and J dropped 4 bases, with 13 bases sitting between them. CDR3 nucleotides: TGTGCCAGCAGTTTATCCTGGGGGCAAAGAGGAAACACCATATATTTT. Encoded protein: CASSLSWGQRGNTIYF.